These 22 T cell receptor beta chains were all obtained from the same sample, sequenced in a study of blood T cells in healthy people across ages. A J-beta primer mix and a sample-barcoded 5' primer were used in a second PCR of about 7 to 11 cycles. TCRdb itself ran the 5' RACE reads through MiXCR, one entry per CDR3 protein. Of nearly 800,000 distinct CDR3 sequences in the sample, roughly 25% were seen once. A further study also used this sample, focusing on T cells of mothers and their children.

Specimen: blood. All receptors come from a boy younger than 18 in good health.

J is TRBJ2-5 and V is TRBV3-1; D not resolved. The CDR3 contains 13 residues. V was shortened by 4 bases and J by 5 bases, with 11 bases between the two germline ends. The germline V gene encodes CDR1 LGHDT and CDR2 YNNKEL (reference sequence). CDR3 in amino acids: CASSLTHGETQYF. DNA of the CDR3: TGTGCCAGCAGCCTAACCCACGGGGAGACCCAGTACTTC.

This clonotype has a single count. This sequence joins TRBV15 and TRBJ1-1, with 8 bases that match TRBD1. The CDR3 is 13 residues long. Looked up from germline, CDR1 is LNHNV and CDR2 is YYDKDF (reference sequence). J lost 5 bases, V lost 11 bases, and 10 bases had no gene match. Here the CDR3 reads CAVRTGGKTEAFF. Written as DNA, the CDR3 is TGTGCCGTTCGTACAGGGGGAAAGACTGAAGCTTTCTTT.

This clonotype was seen only a few times. CDR3 sequence (DNA): TGTGCCAGCAGCTTTCTAGGGCCCCACACTGACAATGAGCAGTTCTTC. It translates to CASSFLGPHTDNEQFF. The chain uses TRBV7-9 and TRBJ2-1; D call uncertain. Trimming removed 3 bases from V and 5 bases from J, with 17 bases in between. The CDR3 extends over 16 amino acids. In germline, CDR1 is SEHNR, CDR2 FQNEAQ (reference sequence).

This chain connects TRBV20-1 to TRBJ2-1; 14 bases line up with TRBD2. CDR1 is DFQATT and CDR2 is SNEGSKA in the germline V gene (reference sequence). The CDR3 is 17 residues long. After removal of 5 bases from V and 0 bases from J, the junction contained 6 bases not matched to a gene. In DNA form, the CDR3 reads TGCAGTGCTCCCGGGACTAGCGGGGGCCCCTCCTACAATGAGCAGTTCTTC. Protein sequence: CSAPGTSGGPSYNEQFF.

This chain uses TRBV9 with TRBJ2-3; TRBD1 aligns across 12 bases. V lost 4 bases and J lost 4; bases outside the gene matches: 7. CDR1 SGDLS and CDR2 YYNGEE come from the germline V gene. The CDR3 consists of 16 residues. CDR3 protein: CASSLGTGGAADTQYF. CDR3 nucleotide sequence: TGTGCCAGCAGCCTCGGGACAGGGGGCGCGGCAGATACGCAGTATTTT.

This clonotype came up many times. The chain recombines TRBV6-2 or TRBV6-3 with TRBJ2-6; D is undetermined. Germline CDR1 and CDR2: MNHEY and SVGEGT. The CDR3 runs to 15 residues. V dropped 7 bases and J dropped 1 base, with 11 bases sitting between them. Written as DNA, the CDR3 is TGTGCCAGCACCCCGGTTGGGTCTGGGGCCAACGTCCTGACTTTC. Encoded protein: CASTPVGSGANVLTF.

Here the CDR3 DNA reads TGTGCCAGCGAACTTCTTACAGCTCAGTACTTC. Its translation: CASELLTAQYF. The chain couples TRBV7-2 to TRBJ2-5; no firm D call. The germline V and J ends were trimmed by 8 bases and 11 bases, with 15 bases remaining between them. The germline CDR1 and CDR2 sequences are SGHTA and FQGNSA. The CDR3 has 11 residues. Variable domain in full (rest from reference TRBV7-2 and TRBJ2-5): GAGVSQSPSNKVTEKGKDVELRCDPISGHTALYWYRQSLGQGLEFLIYFQGNSAPDKSGLPSDRFSAERTGGSVSTLTIQRTQQEDSAVYLCASELLTAQYFGPGTRLLVL.

The V gene is TRBV7-9, the J gene TRBJ1-4, with 7 bases aligning to TRBD1. Per germline, CDR1 SEHNR and CDR2 FQNEAQ (reference sequence). The CDR3 contains 18 residues. The V gene end was trimmed by 3 bases and the J gene end by 3 bases; junction bases not matched to a gene: 13. CDR3 region: CASSFNVGTAFPNEKLFF. The DNA of the CDR3 is TGTGCCAGCAGCTTCAACGTCGGGACAGCTTTCCCTAATGAAAAACTGTTTTTT.

The chain employs TRBV4-1 and TRBJ2-1, with D perhaps matching TRBD2 (6 bases). From germline, CDR1 is MGHRA and CDR2 YSYEKL. The ends were cut back, 2 bases at V and 0 bases at J, with 14 bases in the middle. The CDR3 has 17 amino acids. As DNA, the CDR3 is TGCGCCAGCAGCCAAATAGCGGTCCTGAGCTCCTACAATGAGCAGTTCTTC. Amino acid sequence: CASSQIAVLSSYNEQFF.

A few counts support this clonotype. The chain uses TRBV7-8 and TRBJ2-5, with no clear D. Per the germline V gene, CDR1 is SGHVS and CDR2 is FQNEAQ. V shed 3 bases and J shed 11 bases, with 7 bases lying between them. This CDR3 comprises 10 residues. As DNA, the CDR3 is TGTGCCAGCAGCTTCGTAGAACAGTACTTC. Translating gives CASSFVEQYF. The whole variable domain, filled in from reference TRBV7-8 and TRBJ2-5, reads GAGVSQSPRYKVAKRGQDVALRCDPISGHVSLFWYQQALGQGPEFLTYFQNEAQLDKSGLPSDRFFAERPEGSVSTLKIQRTQQEDSAVYLCASSFVEQYFGPGTRLLVL.

This clonotype was detected a few times. CDR3: CASSLVGYGNQPQHF. CDR3 nucleotide sequence: TGTGCCAGCAGTTTGGTGGGATACGGCAATCAGCCCCAGCATTTT. The rearrangement joins TRBV27 to TRBJ1-5; D is undetermined. The CDR3 covers 15 residues. Trimming stripped 3 bases from V and 2 bases from J, with 11 bases between. CDR1 MNHEY and CDR2 SMNVEV come from the germline V gene (reference sequence).

This rearrangement joins TRBV7-9 to TRBJ2-5, with D possibly called TRBD1 or TRBD2 (5 bases each). Germline values: CDR1 SEHNR, CDR2 FQNEAQ (reference sequence). This CDR3 has 14 amino acids. V was clipped by 4 bases and J by 3 bases, with 12 bases between them. Written as DNA, the CDR3 is TGTGCCAGCAGCTCAAATGGGGGTGAAGAGACCCAGTACTTC. Translated: CASSSNGGEETQYF. Full variable domain (remainder filled in from reference TRBV7-9 and TRBJ2-5): DTGVSQNPRHKITKRGQNVTFRCDPISEHNRLYWYRQTLGQGPEFLTYFQNEAQLEKSRLLSDRFSAERPKGSFSTLEIQRTEQGDSAMYLCASSSNGGEETQYFGPGTRLLVL.

The chain combines TRBV4-1 with TRBJ2-5; 7 bases line up with TRBD1. CDR1 is MGHRA, CDR2 YSYEKL, per germline. Trimming at V came to 5 bases and at J to 4 bases, leaving 10 bases not matched to a gene. The CDR3 loop spans 15 amino acids. CDR3 DNA: TGCGCCAGCAGCGTTCCCGGACAGGTAGGAGAGACCCAGTACTTC. This translates into CASSVPGQVGETQYF.

The chain links TRBV11-2 to TRBJ1-4; D remains ambiguous. The CDR3 covers 14 residues. Germline CDR1 reads SGHAT; CDR2 reads FQNNGV. Trimming took 0 bases from V and 7 from J, leaving 9 bases between them. The CDR3 DNA is TGTGCCAGCAGCTTAGAAAGGTCAGGTGAAAAACTGTTTTTT. Amino acid sequence: CASSLERSGEKLFF.

V usage is TRBV2 and J usage is TRBJ1-1; tentatively, D is TRBD1 (6 bases). CDR3 length: 14 residues. Trimming took 4 bases from V and 3 from J, leaving 12 bases between them. Germline-derived CDR1 and CDR2 are SNHLY and FYNNEI. CDR3 DNA: TGTGCCAGCAGTGCGTACAGGGCGGACACTGAAGCTTTCTTT. Its translation is CASSAYRADTEAFF.

There are a few counts of this clonotype. This chain links TRBV28 with TRBJ2-1; 8 bases map to TRBD2. Per the germline V gene, CDR1 is MDHEN and CDR2 is SYDVKM. The CDR3 has 23 amino acids. The V segment lost 2 bases and the J segment 2 bases; nucleotides outside the gene matches: 26. CDR3: CASSLRHRGVETGRALPYNEQFF. The DNA for the CDR3 is TGTGCCAGCAGTTTACGGCATCGGGGGGTCGAGACCGGGAGGGCCCTCCCCTACAATGAGCAGTTCTTC.

The genes are TRBV7-9 and TRBJ1-6; the match to TRBD1 covers 7 bases. Germline V gives CDR1 SEHNR, CDR2 FQNEAQ (reference sequence). The length of the CDR3 is 17 residues. The junction had 11 bases not matched to a gene; V was cut back by 2 bases and J by 7 bases. The CDR3 loop reads CASSLTDRDSYNSPLHF. The CDR3 DNA is TGTGCCAGCAGCTTAACTGACCGGGACAGTTACAATTCACCCCTCCACTTT.

This clonotype was counted at least ten times. The J gene is TRBJ1-2, the V gene TRBV29-1; TRBD1 aligns across 8 bases. Trimming cost V 6 bases and J 7 bases; bases outside gene matches: 13. The CDR3 is made up of 14 amino acids. Germline values: CDR1 SQVTM, CDR2 ANQGSEA. The CDR3 spells CSVKDRETMGGYTF. DNA of the CDR3: TGCAGCGTAAAGGACAGGGAAACTATGGGTGGCTACACCTTC.

This CDR3 is CATGIGVGEQFF. CDR3 nucleotides: TGTGCCACAGGGATCGGGGTAGGTGAGCAGTTCTTC. The gene calls are TRBV2 and TRBJ2-1; D is perhaps TRBD1 or TRBD2 (5 bases each). Trimming shortened V by 10 bases and J by 9 bases, and 16 bases separated the two germline ends. The V gene's germline CDR1 is SNHLY and CDR2 FYNNEI. The CDR3 totals 12 residues.

The chain is built from TRBV7-2 and TRBJ2-3; no definite D call. The germline V and J ends were trimmed by 2 bases and 3 bases, with 9 bases remaining between them. The CDR3 totals 14 residues. Germline values: CDR1 SGHTA, CDR2 FQGNSA. CDR3 sequence (DNA): TGTGCCAGCAGCTTAAGGGCAGCGACAGATACGCAGTATTTT. Translation: CASSLRAATDTQYF.

This chain connects TRBV6-1 to TRBJ2-5; TRBD2 might be the D (5 bases). V gave up 3 bases and J gave up 4 bases, with 12 bases separating them. Germline V gives CDR1 MNHNS, CDR2 SASEGT. The CDR3 length is 14 residues. CDR3 in amino acids: CASSEGSGGETQYF. The CDR3 DNA sequence: TGTGCCAGCAGTGAGGGCAGCGGTGGAGAGACCCAGTACTTC.

This sequence joins TRBV29-1 and TRBJ2-3, with 8 bases matching TRBD2. Germline V gene data show CDR1 as SQVTM and CDR2 as ANQGSEA. The CDR3 totals 15 residues. Trimming at V came to 7 bases and at J to 2 bases, leaving 11 bases not matched to a gene. The CDR3 sequence: CSALKAGDNTDTQYF. CDR3 sequence (DNA): TGCAGCGCCCTCAAAGCGGGAGATAACACAGATACGCAGTATTTT.